What follows are 8 T cell receptor beta chains derived from one specimen sequenced in a study of blood T cells in healthy people across ages. Together with a sample-barcoded 5' primer, a J-beta primer mix was included in a second PCR lasting roughly 6 to 12 cycles. TCRdb itself ran the 5' RACE reads through MiXCR, one entry per CDR3 protein. The table has fewer than 900,000 distinct CDR3 sequences, roughly 50% seen once. The sample comprised blood. These receptors came from a woman in her sixties in good health.

The chain couples TRBV30 to TRBJ1-2; TRBD1 might be the D (6 bases). The germline gives CDR1 GTSNPN, CDR2 SVGIG (reference sequence). CDR3 length: 15 amino acids. The ends were cut back, 8 bases at V and 1 base at J, with 20 bases in the middle. The CDR3 here is CAGPGWDINNYGYTF. The CDR3 DNA sequence: TGTGCCGGACCCGGTTGGGACATTAATAACTATGGCTACACCTTC. The entire variable domain, with the rest obtained from reference TRBV30 and TRBJ1-2, is as follows: SQTIHQWPATLVQPVGSPLSLECTVEGTSNPNLYWYRQAAGRGLQLLFYSVGIGQISSEVPQNLSASRPQDRQFILSSKKLLLSDSGFYLCAGPGWDINNYGYTFGSGTRLTVV.

The genes are TRBV6-6 and TRBJ2-7; 7 positions agree with TRBD1. The CDR3 runs 15 residues. Germline assignment: CDR1 MNHNY and CDR2 SVGAGI (reference sequence). Trimming removed 5 bases from V and 2 bases from J; junction bases left unmatched: 9. The CDR3 DNA reads as TGTGCCAGCAGTCCGCACACCGGGACAGCCTACGAGCAGTACTTC. Protein: CASSPHTGTAYEQYF.

Details on this clonotype: A junction end diverges from the germline sequence, so it may reflect a read error. V gene TRBV7-2 combines with J gene TRBJ2-1, with D hard to call. The CDR3 consists of 14 residues. Germline V gene lookup returns CDR1 SGHTA and CDR2 FQGNSA. The CDR3 is CASSLDWAYNKQFF. The CDR3 nucleotides are TGTGCCAGCAGCTTAGACTGGGCCTACAATAAGCAGTTCTTC.

This clonotype has only a few counts. CDR3 sequence: CSARESNTDTQYF. CDR3 coding DNA: TGCAGTGCTAGAGAGAGTAACACAGATACGCAGTATTTT. This chain connects TRBV20-1 to TRBJ2-3, with D hard to call. The V gene lost 0 bases and the J gene lost 2 bases, with 6 bases spanning the gap. This CDR3 comprises 13 residues. Germline V gene lookup returns CDR1 DFQATT and CDR2 SNEGSKA (reference sequence).

The chain uses TRBV29-1 and TRBJ2-3; D is perhaps TRBD2 (5 bases). The V end was cut by 7 bases, the J end by 5 bases, with 16 bases between. The CDR3 is 13 residues long. CDR1 and CDR2 from the germline V gene are SQVTM and ANQGSEA. CDR3 in amino acids: CSGERTVQDTQYF. As DNA, the CDR3 is TGCAGCGGGGAGCGAACGGTTCAAGATACGCAGTATTTT.

This clonotype occurred a few times. The chain has TRBV15 and TRBJ2-4; 8 bases are shared with TRBD1. Germline V CDR1 and CDR2: LNHNV, YYDKDF (reference sequence). Trimming at V came to 5 bases and at J to 0 bases, leaving 9 bases not matched to a gene. The CDR3 is 17 amino acids. Here the CDR3 reads CATSGEITGGAKNIQYF. CDR3 bases: TGTGCCACCAGCGGCGAAATAACAGGGGGAGCCAAAAACATTCAGTACTTC.

V gene TRBV7-2 combines with J gene TRBJ2-7; no clear D gene. Trimming stripped 5 bases from V and 5 bases from J, with 13 bases between. Germline CDR1 and CDR2: SGHTA and FQGNSA. The CDR3 has 13 amino acids. Written as DNA, the CDR3 is TGTGCCAGCAGCCAGCCCCCGAGACACGAGCAGTACTTC. Its protein product is CASSQPPRHEQYF. The variable domain in full, completed from reference TRBV7-2 and TRBJ2-7, reads GAGVSQSPSNKVTEKGKDVELRCDPISGHTALYWYRQSLGQGLEFLIYFQGNSAPDKSGLPSDRFSAERTGGSVSTLTIQRTQQEDSAVYLCASSQPPRHEQYFGPGTRLTVT.

CDR3 loop: CASIQGREAQYF. For the CDR3, the DNA is TGTGCCAGCATACAGGGGCGGGAGGCCCAGTACTTC. The J gene is TRBJ2-5, the V gene TRBV28; maybe TRBD2 (8 bases). The CDR3 contains 12 residues. In germline, CDR1 is MDHEN, CDR2 SYDVKM. Trimming removed 7 bases from V and 9 bases from J, with 15 bases in between.